This is a list of T cell receptor beta chains from one sample in a study of shared clonotypes between healthy human individuals. Sequencing was performed with immunoSEQ multiplex PCR; in TCRdb, only in-frame clones are kept and a portion is missing. The sample contains 850,000 to 1,200,000 clones, more than 65% of which appear only once. What was sequenced was memory CD4+ T cells sorted from blood. The receptors shown here come from a man between 18 and 35 years old in good health. CDR3s include the opening cysteine and the closing phenylalanine or tryptophan. A D gene is named only where the DNA matches it firmly. Clone size is stated in some rows and not others, as once, few, many or a class when expanded.

J gene: TRBJ1-6
CDR3 length: 14
D gene: TRBD1
clone size: -
V gene: TRBV30
CDR3 DNA: TGTGCCTGCCAACCAGGGACAGGCAATTCACCCCTCCACTTT
CDR3 protein: CACQPGTGNSPLHF

J gene: TRBJ2-7
CDR3 length: 17
D gene: TRBD1
clone size: -
V gene: TRBV7-2
CDR3 DNA: TGTGCCAGCAGCTTAGGACCCACAGGGGGAACATCCTACGAGCAGTACTTC
CDR3 protein: CASSLGPTGGTSYEQYF

J gene: TRBJ2-3
CDR3 length: 13
D gene: TRBD2
clone size: -
V gene: TRBV2
CDR3 DNA: TGTGCCAGCGCGGGACTAGCGACGGATACGCAGTATTTT
CDR3 protein: CASAGLATDTQYF

J gene: TRBJ1-5
CDR3 length: 15
D gene: TRBD1
clone size: -
V gene: TRBV2
CDR3 DNA: TGTGCCAGCAAGGGGACAGGGGCGGTGGGTCAGCCCCAGCATTTT
CDR3 protein: CASKGTGAVGQPQHF

J gene: TRBJ2-1
CDR3 length: 14
D gene: -
clone size: -
V gene: TRBV6-1
CDR3 DNA: TGTGCCAGCAGTTCACAAAGCTCCTACAATGAGCAGTTCTTC
CDR3 protein: CASSSQSSYNEQFF

J gene: TRBJ2-6
CDR3 length: 17
D gene: -
clone size: -
V gene: TRBV5-1
CDR3 DNA: TGCGCCAGCAGCCCAAGTACGGGGTACTCTGGGGCCAACGTCCTGACTTTC
CDR3 protein: CASSPSTGYSGANVLTF

J gene: TRBJ1-3
CDR3 length: 14
D gene: -
clone size: -
V gene: TRBV11-2
CDR3 DNA: TGTGCCAGCAGCACACCGGGACCGGTCAACACCATATATTTT
CDR3 protein: CASSTPGPVNTIYF

J gene: TRBJ1-3
CDR3 length: 12
D gene: -
clone size: -
V gene: TRBV30
CDR3 DNA: TGTGCCTGTACAGGCTCTGGAAACACCATATATTTT
CDR3 protein: CACTGSGNTIYF

J gene: TRBJ2-7
CDR3 length: 14
D gene: -
clone size: -
V gene: TRBV5-4
CDR3 DNA: TGTGCCAGCAGCTTATTACCAGGTCCCTACGAGCAGTACTTC
CDR3 protein: CASSLLPGPYEQYF

J gene: TRBJ1-5
CDR3 length: 13
D gene: -
clone size: -
V gene: TRBV18
CDR3 DNA: TGTGCCAGCTCATCGGATAGCAATCAGCCCCAGCATTTT
CDR3 protein: CASSSDSNQPQHF

J gene: TRBJ2-5
CDR3 length: 14
D gene: -
clone size: -
V gene: TRBV5-1
CDR3 DNA: TGCGCCAGCAGCACTGGGACACCTCAAGAGACCCAGTACTTC
CDR3 protein: CASSTGTPQETQYF

J gene: TRBJ1-3
CDR3 length: 16
D gene: -
clone size: -
V gene: TRBV11-2
CDR3 DNA: TGTGCCAGCAGCTTAACGGGAGGGAGATCTGGAAACACCATATATTTT
CDR3 protein: CASSLTGGRSGNTIYF

J gene: TRBJ1-3
CDR3 length: 13
D gene: -
clone size: -
V gene: TRBV6-5
CDR3 DNA: TGTGCCAGCAGACCGGGAGGAGGAAACACCATATATTTT
CDR3 protein: CASRPGGGNTIYF

J gene: TRBJ1-4
CDR3 length: 15
D gene: TRBD1
clone size: few
V gene: TRBV14
CDR3 DNA: TGTGCCAGCAGCCAAGAGAGGCAGGGACAGGGTCAACTGTTTTTT
CDR3 protein: CASSQERQGQGQLFF

J gene: TRBJ1-2
CDR3 length: 13
D gene: -
clone size: -
V gene: TRBV27
CDR3 DNA: TGTGCCAGCAGACCCCAGGGATTAGAGGGCTACACCTTC
CDR3 protein: CASRPQGLEGYTF

J gene: TRBJ2-7
CDR3 length: 17
D gene: TRBD2
clone size: -
V gene: TRBV11-2
CDR3 DNA: TGTGCCAGCAGCTTAGATCGGAGGGGAGCGGGAGGGCCCGAGCAGTACTTC
CDR3 protein: CASSLDRRGAGGPEQYF

J gene: TRBJ2-7
CDR3 length: 19
D gene: TRBD2
clone size: few
V gene: TRBV7-2
CDR3 DNA: TGTGCCAGCAGCCTAAAGCGACGAACGACTAGCGGGAGCTCCCACGAGCAGTACTTC
CDR3 protein: CASSLKRRTTSGSSHEQYF

J gene: TRBJ2-3
CDR3 length: 14
D gene: -
clone size: few
V gene: TRBV9
CDR3 DNA: TGTGCCAGCAGCTTAACTATGACCACAGATACGCAGTATTTT
CDR3 protein: CASSLTMTTDTQYF

J gene: TRBJ1-6
CDR3 length: 14
D gene: -
clone size: -
V gene: TRBV9
CDR3 DNA: TGTGCCAGCAGCCCTAGTTTATCCGATTCACCCCTCCACTTT
CDR3 protein: CASSPSLSDSPLHF

J gene: TRBJ1-3
CDR3 length: 13
D gene: -
clone size: -
V gene: TRBV6-5
CDR3 DNA: TGTGCCAGCGGCCGGGATATGAGGGGCACCATATATTTT
CDR3 protein: CASGRDMRGTIYF

J gene: TRBJ2-7
CDR3 length: 14
D gene: -
clone size: -
V gene: TRBV6-6
CDR3 DNA: TGTGCCAGCTCTGACGTGCAGTTCACCTACGAGCAGTACTTC
CDR3 protein: CASSDVQFTYEQYF

J gene: TRBJ1-6
CDR3 length: 13
D gene: TRBD1
clone size: few
V gene: TRBV6-1
CDR3 DNA: TGTGCCAGCAGGACAGGGAGCAATTCACCCCTCCACTTT
CDR3 protein: CASRTGSNSPLHF

J gene: TRBJ2-2
CDR3 length: 15
D gene: TRBD2
clone size: -
V gene: TRBV7-2
CDR3 DNA: TGTGCCAGCAGCCCCGGACTAGCGAGCACCGGGGAGCTGTTTTTT
CDR3 protein: CASSPGLASTGELFF

J gene: TRBJ1-1
CDR3 length: 15
D gene: TRBD1
clone size: -
V gene: TRBV2
CDR3 DNA: TGTGCCAGCTATCAAGGGGGCAGGGGGCTGTCTGAAGCTTTCTTT
CDR3 protein: CASYQGGRGLSEAFF

J gene: TRBJ2-3
CDR3 length: 15
D gene: -
clone size: -
V gene: TRBV7-3
CDR3 DNA: TGTGCCAGCAGCTTAACGCCAGGGCTCACAGATACGCAGTATTTT
CDR3 protein: CASSLTPGLTDTQYF

J gene: TRBJ2-7
CDR3 length: 14
D gene: TRBD1
clone size: -
V gene: TRBV18
CDR3 DNA: TGTGCCAGCTCACTCACCGGGACAGACTACGAGCAGTACTTC
CDR3 protein: CASSLTGTDYEQYF

J gene: TRBJ2-2
CDR3 length: 13
D gene: -
clone size: few
V gene: TRBV7-9
CDR3 DNA: TGTGCCAGCAGCTTAGAGTACGTCGGGGAGCTGTTTTTT
CDR3 protein: CASSLEYVGELFF

J gene: TRBJ1-6
CDR3 length: 12
D gene: -
clone size: -
V gene: TRBV5-6
CDR3 DNA: TGTGCCAGCAGCTTACGCAATTCACCCCTCCACTTT
CDR3 protein: CASSLRNSPLHF

J gene: TRBJ1-1
CDR3 length: 13
D gene: -
clone size: -
V gene: TRBV7-2
CDR3 DNA: TGTGCCAGCAGCTTAAGTTGGAACACTGAAGCTTTCTTT
CDR3 protein: CASSLSWNTEAFF

J gene: TRBJ1-5
CDR3 length: 15
D gene: TRBD1
clone size: few
V gene: TRBV5-6
CDR3 DNA: TGTGCCAGCAGCTTCTGGACAGGGAACAATCAGCCCCAGCATTTT
CDR3 protein: CASSFWTGNNQPQHF

J gene: TRBJ2-7
CDR3 length: 13
D gene: -
clone size: few
V gene: TRBV6-5
CDR3 DNA: TGTGCCAGCAGTAGGACGGCTTCCTACGAGCAGTACTTC
CDR3 protein: CASSRTASYEQYF

J gene: TRBJ2-7
CDR3 length: 14
D gene: -
clone size: -
V gene: TRBV19
CDR3 DNA: TGTGCCATCCCCCAATCGGGCAGTTTCTACGAGCAGTACTTC
CDR3 protein: CAIPQSGSFYEQYF

J gene: TRBJ2-5
CDR3 length: 11
D gene: -
clone size: -
V gene: TRBV20-1
CDR3 DNA: TGCAGTGCTAGAGAGAGAGAGACCCAGTACTTC
CDR3 protein: CSARERETQYF

J gene: TRBJ2-7
CDR3 length: 13
D gene: -
clone size: -
V gene: TRBV6-4
CDR3 DNA: TGTGCCAGCAGTGTAGTTGAGGGATACGAGCAGTACTTC
CDR3 protein: CASSVVEGYEQYF

J gene: TRBJ2-7
CDR3 length: 12
D gene: TRBD1
clone size: many
V gene: TRBV5-1
CDR3 DNA: TGCGCCAGCAGCATCGGGACAGACGAGCAGTACTTC
CDR3 protein: CASSIGTDEQYF

J gene: TRBJ2-7
CDR3 length: 14
D gene: TRBD1
clone size: -
V gene: TRBV5-1
CDR3 DNA: TGCGCCAGCAGGAAGGGACAGGAGGTTAACGAGCAGTACTTC
CDR3 protein: CASRKGQEVNEQYF

J gene: TRBJ1-5
CDR3 length: 13
D gene: -
clone size: once
V gene: TRBV5-4
CDR3 DNA: TGTGCCAGCAGCTCGAGATGGAATCAGCCCCAGCATTTT
CDR3 protein: CASSSRWNQPQHF

J gene: TRBJ2-7
CDR3 length: 15
D gene: -
clone size: -
V gene: TRBV6-6
CDR3 DNA: TGTGCCAGCAGGTACACCTCACAGGGAGCGGTAGAGCAGTACTTC
CDR3 protein: CASRYTSQGAVEQYF

J gene: TRBJ2-3
CDR3 length: 13
D gene: TRBD1
clone size: -
V gene: TRBV10-3
CDR3 DNA: TGTGCCAGCACAGGGGGCCGCACAGATACGCAGTATTTT
CDR3 protein: CASTGGRTDTQYF